A selection of T cell receptor beta chains follows, all from one sample in a study of blood T cell repertoires in COVID-19. Clones were sequenced by immunoSEQ multiplex PCR, and TCRdb holds only the in-frame ones, with some missing. The sample has about 170,000 clones, around 85% seen once. Sequencing used peripheral blood. These TCRs come from a man aged 55 to 69 who had recovered from COVID-19. The CDR3 runs from the conserved cysteine through the conserved F or W. D genes are given only for firm matches.

>TRBV9|TRBD2|TRBJ2-3
CASSVAGDYITDTQYF
>TRBV2|NA|TRBJ1-5
CASSEDGRNQPQHF
>TRBV18|NA|TRBJ1-4
CASSQDGVREKLFF
>TRBV7-2|NA|TRBJ2-2
CASSFIRGSGELFF
>TRBV11-2|NA|TRBJ1-2
CASSFGGLWEGYTF
>TRBV6-5|NA|TRBJ2-2
CASSPRAAGELFF
>TRBV4-2|NA|TRBJ2-1
CASSQEWLVSDEQFF
>TRBV7-8|TRBD1|TRBJ1-6
CASSPGTGSHSPLHF
>TRBV2|NA|TRBJ1-6
CASSEVGTTYSPLHF
>TRBV7-9|NA|TRBJ2-4
CASSTDPLPRQLHF
>TRBV12-3/TRBV12-4|NA|TRBJ1-1
CASTLGDEAFF
>TRBV6-6|NA|TRBJ1-6
CASSNLDSSPLHF
>TRBV11-2|TRBD1|TRBJ1-2
CASSSSDRGNYGYTF
>TRBV11-2|NA|TRBJ2-7
CASSLNSYEQYF
>TRBV3-1/TRBV3-2|TRBD2|TRBJ2-2
CASSQNSGGLDTGELFF
>TRBV2|TRBD2|TRBJ2-3
CASLTRREGTDTQYF
>TRBV4-1|NA|TRBJ1-4
CASSQASATNEKLFF
>TRBV4-1|NA|TRBJ1-1
CASSPRTATMVNTEAFF
>TRBV7-9|TRBD2|TRBJ2-2
CASTLREVNTGELFF
>TRBV3-1/TRBV3-2|NA|TRBJ2-5
CASSQSDSKGTQYF
>TRBV29-1|NA|TRBJ1-3
CSVAGDNSGNTIYF
>TRBV5-6|NA|TRBJ2-1
CASSSTGGLYNEQFF
>TRBV6-4|NA|TRBJ2-1
CASSPDAGAGEQFF
>TRBV3-1/TRBV3-2|TRBD2|TRBJ2-7
CASSQAGTSGFEQYF
>TRBV18|TRBD1|TRBJ2-7
CASSPLPRDRVSYEQYF
>TRBV6-2/TRBV6-3|NA|TRBJ1-1
CASSSLGQNTEAFF
>TRBV30|NA|TRBJ1-6
CAWSVKGLGRLNSPLHF
>TRBV2|TRBD2|TRBJ2-3
CASTSGSWDTQYF
>TRBV10-3|NA|TRBJ2-3
CAIQGQGTDTQYF
>TRBV6-1|NA|TRBJ1-1
CASSEASRVVRTEAFF
>TRBV3-1/TRBV3-2|TRBD2|TRBJ2-3
CASSQGLLAGRLTDTQYF
>TRBV6-2/TRBV6-3|NA|TRBJ2-1
CASSWSGIGFKVEQFF
>TRBV7-2|NA|TRBJ1-5
CASSLQEIQPQHF
>TRBV19|TRBD2|TRBJ2-7
CASSISLAVTYEQYF
>TRBV24-1|TRBD1|TRBJ2-1
CATSDYTGGNEQFF
>TRBV7-9|TRBD1|TRBJ1-5
CASSLGQVHQPQHF
>TRBV4-1|TRBD2|TRBJ2-3
CASSQAWRGGPDTQYF
>TRBV5-1|TRBD1|TRBJ2-7
CASSLGDRGTYEQYF
>TRBV6-1|TRBD1|TRBJ1-2
CASRSRQGAYGYTF
>TRBV19|NA|TRBJ1-2
CASNPGDGYTF
>TRBV11-3|TRBD1|TRBJ1-2
CASSLEARTGANYGYTF
>TRBV19|NA|TRBJ2-3
CASSTLADTQYF
>TRBV6-2/TRBV6-3|NA|TRBJ2-1
CASSSLVTGQLYNEQFF
>TRBV7-9|NA|TRBJ1-2
CASSFGRRGYGYTF
>TRBV4-3|NA|TRBJ2-7
CASSQDQGWGSEQYF
>TRBV5-1|TRBD1|TRBJ1-6
CASSLDTGQGNSPLHF
>TRBV18|TRBD1|TRBJ1-1
CASSHRQGVGILEATEAFF
>TRBV19|TRBD1|TRBJ2-6
CASSTGQGEGAGANVLTF
>TRBV27|NA|TRBJ2-1
CASSSSNEQFF
>TRBV2|NA|TRBJ2-1
CASSDPTSNEQFF
>TRBV6-2/TRBV6-3|NA|TRBJ1-4
CASSRLRAGEKLFF
>TRBV30|NA|TRBJ1-3
CAWSVPTKLRIPMTSGNTIYF
>TRBV4-1|TRBD1|TRBJ1-2
CASSQEGGQVYGYTF